This T cell receptor (beta chain) was recovered during a study of blood T cell repertoires in COVID-19. Whole-study context: Material from acute and convalescent COVID-19 was sourced from the United States, Italy and Spain. PBMCs, B-cell-depleted T cells, or T cells provided the cDNA or gDNA that made up the material.

Germline V gene sequence: CDR1 SEHNR, CDR2 FQNEAQ (reference sequence). This CDR3 contains 12 residues. Trimming pared 1 base from V and 6 bases from J, leaving 7 bases between. Per the study methods: Quantification of nucleated cells was approximated via reference gene primer amplification. The data were produced by immunoSEQ multiplex PCR, yet TCRdb's version contains in-frame clones alone and is incomplete. The DNA was the basis for D and trimming; V, J and clone size are from that table. The sample shows approximately 300,000 clones, roughly 90% of them seen only once. Seattle-derived patients entered the study during active infection and were followed longitudinally.

The receptor was derived from a woman aged 25-40 years with COVID-19, enrolled during active disease. The sequenced sample was peripheral blood. The chain employs TRBV7-9 and TRBJ2-7, with D maybe TRBD2 (5 bases). CDR3 DNA: TGTGCCAGCAGCTTAGTAGGGAGCGAGCAGTACTTC. Protein: CASSLVGSEQYF. Supplemented by reference TRBV7-9 and TRBJ2-7, the full variable domain reads DTGVSQNPRHKITKRGQNVTFRCDPISEHNRLYWYRQTLGQGPEFLTYFQNEAQLEKSRLLSDRFSAERPKGSFSTLEIQRTEQGDSAMYLCASSLVGSEQYFGPGTRLTVT.